Below, 17 T cell receptor beta chains from the same sample are listed, as sequenced in a study of cytomegalovirus exposure and HLA in healthy donors. PCR employed 60 Vbeta and 13 Jbeta primers. Libraries were prepared by immunoSEQ multiplex PCR; TCRdb keeps only in-frame clonotypes and omits some of them. The sample has over 200,000 clones, 85% seen once. The sequenced material came from PBMCs. The receptors shown here come from a human donor in good health.

The chain has TRBV5-1 and TRBJ2-1; a weak D match, TRBD2 (6 bases). This CDR3 is 17 amino acids long. V lost 4 bases to trimming and J lost 3 bases, with 20 bases between them. Germline CDR1 SGHRS, CDR2 YFSETQ. The CDR3 region is CASSLTTAGLDYNEQFF. The CDR3 DNA sequence: TGCGCCAGCAGCCTAACGACAGCGGGTTTAGACTACAATGAGCAGTTCTTC.

The rearrangement joins TRBV5-1 to TRBJ2-7, with TRBD2 matching over 11 bases. CDR1 and CDR2 from the germline V gene are SGHRS and YFSETQ. This CDR3 has 18 residues. After removal of 4 bases from V and 6 bases from J, the junction contained 18 bases not matched to a gene. CDR3 sequence reads: CASSKKLAIAGGPAEQYF. For the CDR3, the DNA is TGCGCCAGCAGCAAAAAACTTGCTATAGCGGGAGGGCCAGCCGAGCAGTACTTC.

This CDR3 is CASSLFKLAGVVTGELFF. The CDR3 region has the DNA TGTGCCAGCAGCCTTTTTAAGCTAGCGGGAGTTGTCACCGGGGAGCTGTTTTTT. This chain uses TRBV11-2 with TRBJ2-2, with TRBD2 matching over 10 bases. The V segment lost 5 bases and the J segment 4 bases; nucleotides outside the gene matches: 13. Germline CDR1 is SGHAT and CDR2 is FQNNGV. CDR3 length: 18 amino acids.

As to this clone: At one end the junction does not follow the germline gene, possibly because of a read error. The chain recombines TRBV7-7 with TRBJ2-5; 7 bases are shared with TRBD2. CDR1 SSHAT and CDR2 FNYEAQ come from the germline V gene (reference sequence). The CDR3 length is 15 residues. The CDR3 DNA reads as TGTGCTAGCAGCTTATCTAGCGGAGGGAAAGAGACCCAGTACTTC. Protein product: CASSLSSGGKETQYF.

The chain combines TRBV15 with TRBJ2-7, with D uncertain. Germline loops: CDR1 LNHNV, CDR2 YYDKDF (reference sequence). V lost 3 bases, J lost 4 bases, and 19 bases lay in between. CDR3 length equals 16 residues. The CDR3 spells CATSRFPVFSLYEQYF. CDR3 DNA sequence: TGTGCCACCAGCAGGTTCCCGGTCTTTTCTCTGTACGAGCAGTACTTC.

J is TRBJ1-1 and V is TRBV4-3; 8 bases map to TRBD1. Trimming cost V 1 base and J 6 bases; bases outside gene matches: 10. This CDR3 comprises 16 residues. From germline, CDR1 is LGHNA and CDR2 YSLEER. The CDR3, as DNA: TGCGCCAGCAGCCAAGGGTTTGCCAGGGGGCTTTCTGAAGCTTTCTTT. Residues: CASSQGFARGLSEAFF.

The chain joins TRBV5-4 to TRBJ2-7; the match to TRBD2 covers 11 bases. This CDR3 is built from 15 residues. V lost 3 bases to trimming and J lost 2 bases; unmatched junction nucleotides: 4. Germline CDR1 is SGHNT and CDR2 is YYREEE (reference sequence). CDR3 sequence (DNA): TGTGCCAGCAGCTCACTACTAGCGGGAGCCTACGAGCAGTACTTC. This sequence encodes CASSSLLAGAYEQYF.

The chain has TRBV10-1 and TRBJ2-1; TRBD2 matches 7 bases. CDR1 and CDR2 from the germline V gene are WNHNN and SYGVQD (reference sequence). V shed 3 bases, J shed 5 bases, and the junction held 10 bases outside the gene matches. CDR3 size: 16 residues. This CDR3 is CASSEVGREINNEQFF. The CDR3 coding sequence is TGCGCCAGCAGTGAAGTAGGGCGGGAGATCAACAATGAGCAGTTCTTC.

The chain is built from TRBV7-9 and TRBJ2-1, with TRBD1 matching over 10 bases. The CDR3 runs 16 residues. The trim removed 1 base at V and 9 bases at J, leaving 9 bases unmatched. CDR1 is SEHNR, CDR2 FQNEAQ, per germline (reference sequence). CDR3 sequence (DNA): TGTGCCAGCAGCTTAGGAGGACAGGGGGTAGGAGCTGAGCAGTTCTTC. This codes for CASSLGGQGVGAEQFF.

V and J are TRBV6-5 and TRBJ1-1; 9 bases map to TRBD1. Germline CDR1 reads MNHEY; CDR2 reads SVGAGI. The CDR3 consists of 14 residues. Germline trimming cut 5 bases from V and 10 bases from J; bases unmatched to any gene: 11. The CDR3 region has the DNA TGTGCCAGCAGTCGTTGGCCGGGACAGGGTGGAGCTTTCTTT. The encoded protein is CASSRWPGQGGAFF.

V is TRBV5-4 and J is TRBJ2-7, with 8 positions matching TRBD2. Germline values: CDR1 SGHNT, CDR2 YYREEE (reference sequence). The CDR3 spans 13 residues. With V trimmed by 3 bases and J by 2 bases, 1 base remained unmatched. DNA for the CDR3: TGTGCCAGCAGCTCGGGGGGGACCTACGAGCAGTACTTC. It specifies CASSSGGTYEQYF.

This rearrangement joins TRBV5-1 to TRBJ2-3; D gene uncertain. Germline V gene data show CDR1 as SGHRS and CDR2 as YFSETQ. V gave up 3 bases and J gave up 5 bases, with 16 bases separating them. This CDR3 contains 15 residues. CDR3 bases: TGCGCCAGCAGCTCCGGTTCCGGTGGTGGAGATACGCAGTATTTT. Amino acids: CASSSGSGGGDTQYF.

This clone was recorded only once. The chain couples TRBV5-4 to TRBJ1-2, with D unclear. Germline V CDR1 and CDR2: SGHNT, YYREEE (reference sequence). Trimming removed 1 base at V and 4 bases at J, with 14 bases between. The CDR3 covers 15 residues. The CDR3 here is CASSLRQANTYGYTF. The CDR3 DNA follows: TGTGCCAGCAGCTTGAGGCAGGCTAATACCTATGGCTACACCTTC. Full variable domain (rest looked up from reference TRBV5-4 and TRBJ1-2): ETGVTQSPTHLIKTRGQQVTLRCSSQSGHNTVSWYQQALGQGPQFIFQYYREEENGRGNFPPRFSGLQFPNYSSELNVNALELDDSALYLCASSLRQANTYGYTFGSGTRLTVV.

The chain carries TRBV9 and TRBJ2-7; 9 bases match TRBD1. V lost 2 bases to trimming and J lost 2 bases; unmatched junction nucleotides: 2. Germline V gene sequence: CDR1 SGDLS, CDR2 YYNGEE. CDR3 size: 14 residues. The DNA of the CDR3 is TGTGCCAGCAGCGTGGGACAGGGACCCTACGAGCAGTACTTC. Its protein product is CASSVGQGPYEQYF.

The V call is TRBV30, the J call TRBJ2-3; 10 nucleotides line up with TRBD2. CDR3 length equals 16 residues. CDR1 and CDR2 from the germline V gene are GTSNPN and SVGIG (reference sequence). V was clipped by 5 bases and J by 2 bases; unmatched bases: 10. CDR3 sequence: CAWGESGRGLTDTQYF. In DNA form, the CDR3 reads TGTGCCTGGGGTGAAAGCGGGAGGGGGCTCACAGATACGCAGTATTTT.

This sequence joins TRBV19 and TRBJ2-1; TRBD2 matches at 13 bases. The CDR3 contains 16 residues. With V trimmed by 2 bases and J by 10 bases, 8 bases remained unmatched. Germline V gene data show CDR1 as LNHDA and CDR2 as SQIVND (reference sequence). The CDR3: CASSITWTSGRYEQFF. The DNA for the CDR3 is TGTGCCAGTAGTATAACCTGGACTAGCGGGAGATACGAGCAGTTCTTC.

In its sample, this clone was seen once. The chain has TRBV6-5 and TRBJ1-4; TRBD1 might be the D (6 bases). Trimming stripped 0 bases from V and 2 bases from J, with 10 bases between. Germline CDR1 reads MNHEY; CDR2 reads SVGAGI. CDR3 length equals 16 residues. CDR3 nucleotide sequence: TGTGCCAGCAGTTACTCTGGTAGGGGGACTAATGAAAAACTGTTTTTT. It specifies CASSYSGRGTNEKLFF.